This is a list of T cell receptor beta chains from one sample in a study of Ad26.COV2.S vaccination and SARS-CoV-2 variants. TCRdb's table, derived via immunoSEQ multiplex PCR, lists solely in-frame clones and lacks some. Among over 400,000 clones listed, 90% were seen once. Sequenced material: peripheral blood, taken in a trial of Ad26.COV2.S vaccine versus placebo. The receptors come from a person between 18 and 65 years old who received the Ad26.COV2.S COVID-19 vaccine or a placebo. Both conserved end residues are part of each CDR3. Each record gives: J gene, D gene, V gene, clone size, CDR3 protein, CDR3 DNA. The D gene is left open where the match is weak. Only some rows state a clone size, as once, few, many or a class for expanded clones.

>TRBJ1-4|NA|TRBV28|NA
CASTAPGGRKLFF
TGTGCCAGCACCGCTCCGGGGGGTCGTAAACTGTTTTTT
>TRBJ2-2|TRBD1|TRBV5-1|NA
CASSPGTGTTGELFF
TGCGCCAGCAGCCCGGGGACAGGGACCACCGGGGAGCTGTTTTTT
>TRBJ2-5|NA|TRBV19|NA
CASSMGGIGGETQYF
TGTGCCAGTAGTATGGGGGGAATTGGGGGAGAGACCCAGTACTTC
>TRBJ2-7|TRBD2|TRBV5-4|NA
CASSPTGGGTSGRVGEQYF
TGTGCCAGCAGCCCAACTGGAGGTGGGACTAGCGGGAGAGTTGGCGAGCAGTACTTC
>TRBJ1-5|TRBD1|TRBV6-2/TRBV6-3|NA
CASSTRQGAGNQPQHF
TGTGCCAGCAGTACGAGACAGGGGGCGGGGAATCAGCCCCAGCATTTT
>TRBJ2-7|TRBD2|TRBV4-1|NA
CASSQGSGRGYEQYF
TGCGCCAGCAGCCAAGGAAGCGGGAGAGGTTACGAGCAGTACTTC
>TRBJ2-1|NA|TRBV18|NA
CASSSRGGKSYNEQFF
TGTGCCAGCTCATCCAGGGGGGGGAAATCCTACAATGAGCAGTTCTTC
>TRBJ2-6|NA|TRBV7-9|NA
CASSLGTASSGANVLTF
TGTGCCAGCAGCTTAGGGACAGCCAGCTCTGGGGCCAACGTCCTGACTTTC
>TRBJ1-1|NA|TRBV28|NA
CASSLSPGVSEAFF
TGTGCCAGCAGTTTATCCCCAGGGGTCTCTGAAGCTTTCTTT
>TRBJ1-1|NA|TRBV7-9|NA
CASSHYSGNTEAFF
TGTGCCAGCAGCCATTACTCGGGGAACACTGAAGCTTTCTTT
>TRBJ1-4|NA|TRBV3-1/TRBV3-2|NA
CASSQDRPGVGEKLFF
TGTGCCAGCAGCCAAGATCGCCCTGGCGTAGGGGAAAAACTGTTTTTT
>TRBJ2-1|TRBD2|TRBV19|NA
CASSIEGLAGGPYEQFF
TGTGCCAGTAGTATAGAGGGACTAGCGGGAGGGCCGTATGAGCAGTTCTTC
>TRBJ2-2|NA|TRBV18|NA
CASSPPPTGELFF
TGTGCCAGCTCACCACCGCCCACCGGGGAGCTGTTTTTT
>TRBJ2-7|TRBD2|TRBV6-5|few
CASNPAGGPGEQYF
TGTGCCAGCAATCCGGCGGGAGGGCCGGGCGAGCAGTACTTC
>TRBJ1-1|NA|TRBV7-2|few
CAASSGLPIVGTFF
TGTGCCGCATCGTCGGGACTGCCTATCGTCGGAACTTTCTTT
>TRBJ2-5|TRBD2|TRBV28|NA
CASSASGRIKTQYF
TGTGCCAGCAGTGCTAGCGGGAGAATAAAGACCCAGTACTTC
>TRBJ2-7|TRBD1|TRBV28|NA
CASSPAGQGSYEQYF
TGTGCCAGCAGCCCCGCGGGACAGGGCTCCTACGAGCAGTACTTC
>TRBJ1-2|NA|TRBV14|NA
CASSHGTSRVEVIYGYTF
TGTGCCAGCAGCCATGGGACATCGAGGGTGGAGGTCATCTATGGCTACACCTTC
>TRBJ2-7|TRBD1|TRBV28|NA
CASSQTGGSYEQYF
TGTGCCAGCAGTCAAACAGGGGGTTCCTACGAGCAGTACTTC
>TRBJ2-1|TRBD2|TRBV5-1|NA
CASRPEGLAGGSSYNEQFF
TGCGCCAGCAGACCCGAAGGACTAGCGGGTGGGAGCTCCTACAATGAGCAGTTCTTC
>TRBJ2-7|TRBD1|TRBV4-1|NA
CASSQAPGQGYEQYF
TGCGCCAGCAGCCAAGCCCCGGGACAGGGCTACGAGCAGTACTTC
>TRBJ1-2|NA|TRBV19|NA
CASSIDAGNYGYTF
TGTGCCAGTAGTATAGATGCGGGAAACTATGGCTACACCTTC
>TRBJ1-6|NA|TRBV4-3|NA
CASSQEGSSNSPLHF
TGCGCCAGCAGCCAAGAAGGGAGTAGTAATTCACCCCTCCACTTT
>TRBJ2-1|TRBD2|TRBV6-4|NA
CASSVAGTSEFNEQFF
TGTGCCAGCAGTGTGGCCGGGACTAGCGAGTTCAATGAGCAGTTCTTC
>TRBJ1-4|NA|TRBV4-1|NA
CASSQDRGRSTNEKLFF
TGCGCCAGCAGCCAAGATCGGGGCAGATCAACTAATGAAAAACTGTTTTTT
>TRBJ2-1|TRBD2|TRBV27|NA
CATGRAPNEQFF
TGTGCCACCGGGAGGGCCCCCAATGAGCAGTTCTTC
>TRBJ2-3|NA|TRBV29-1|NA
CSVEYGGTDTQYF
TGCAGCGTTGAATATGGGGGAACAGATACGCAGTATTTT
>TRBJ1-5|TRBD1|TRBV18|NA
CASSRTGFSNQPQHF
TGTGCCAGCTCACGGACAGGCTTTAGCAATCAGCCCCAGCATTTT
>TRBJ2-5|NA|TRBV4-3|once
CASSRGTSQVETQYF
TGCGCCAGCAGCCGAGGGACATCGCAGGTGGAGACCCAGTACTTC
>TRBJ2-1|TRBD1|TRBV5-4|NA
CASSSGQGRHEQFF
TGTGCCAGCAGCTCGGGACAGGGGCGCCATGAGCAGTTCTTC